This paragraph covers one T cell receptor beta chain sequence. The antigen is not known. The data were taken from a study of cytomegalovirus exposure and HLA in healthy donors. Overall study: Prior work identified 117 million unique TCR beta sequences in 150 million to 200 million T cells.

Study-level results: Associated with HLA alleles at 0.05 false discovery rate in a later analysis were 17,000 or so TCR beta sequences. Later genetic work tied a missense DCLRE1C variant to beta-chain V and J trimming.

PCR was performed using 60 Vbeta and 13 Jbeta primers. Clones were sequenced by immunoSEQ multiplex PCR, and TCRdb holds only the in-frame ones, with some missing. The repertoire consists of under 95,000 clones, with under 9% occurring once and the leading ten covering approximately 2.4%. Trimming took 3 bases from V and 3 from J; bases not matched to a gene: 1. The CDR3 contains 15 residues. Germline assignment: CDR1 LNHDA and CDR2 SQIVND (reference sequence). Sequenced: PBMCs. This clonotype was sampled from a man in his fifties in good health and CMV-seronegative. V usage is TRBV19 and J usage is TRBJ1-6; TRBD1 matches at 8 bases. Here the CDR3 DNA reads TGTGCCAGTAGTATCGGACAGGGCTATAATTCACCCCTCCACTTT. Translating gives CASSIGQGYNSPLHF.